The following is a TCR beta chain sequence with its context. Its antigen is unidentified. The record originates from a study of cytomegalovirus exposure and HLA in healthy donors. Clones were read by immunoSEQ multiplex PCR, and TCRdb kept only the in-frame ones, dropping some. The sample has under 200,000 clones, 91% seen once; the top ten hold 3%. Trimming at V came to 6 bases and at J to 4 bases, leaving 5 bases not matched to a gene. CDR3 length: 14 residues. The germline CDR1 and CDR2 sequences are MDHEN and SYDVKM. Overall study results and limits: According to a subsequent analysis, TCR clusters from the first cohort were inclined to appear together in the roughly 130 validation repertoires. Most TCR sequences showed up rarely, but some public TCRs showed up in many donors.

Donors were drawn from the approximately 120-subject validation cohort, separate from the roughly 670-subject first cohort. The chain combines TRBV28 with TRBJ2-7, with 11 bases aligning to TRBD1. The clonotype was recovered from a woman under 30 in good health and CMV-seropositive. What was sequenced was PBMCs. CDR3 region: CASSGQGALYEQYF. CDR3 nucleotide sequence: TGTGCCAGCAGCGGACAGGGGGCGTTGTACGAGCAGTACTTC.